Listed below are T cell receptor beta chains from one sample, sequenced in a study of shared clonotypes between healthy human individuals. Only in-frame clones appear in the TCRdb table, and some are missing; sequencing was by immunoSEQ multiplex PCR. The sample includes under 650,000 clones, 96% of them seen just once. Specimen: naive CD4+ T cells sorted from blood. These receptors were collected from a young woman in good health. CDR3s leave out the opening cysteine and the closing phenylalanine or tryptophan.

v_call: TRBV7-2; cdr3_aa: ASSLVRGGPQH
v_call: TRBV28; cdr3_aa: ASSFEGLRQPQH
v_call: TRBV11-2; cdr3_aa: ASSVLAGSYEQY
v_call: TRBV5-1; cdr3_aa: ASSPWEKKDIQY
v_call: TRBV28; cdr3_aa: ASSSYTDTQY
v_call: TRBV7-9; cdr3_aa: ASSPSRGQGWDEQY
v_call: TRBV5-1; cdr3_aa: ASQPPGTPNTEAF
v_call: TRBV5-1; cdr3_aa: ASSPRRTGRYEQY
v_call: TRBV4-2; cdr3_aa: ASSQEDWKSHEQY
v_call: TRBV10-3; cdr3_aa: AISGGSYEQY
v_call: TRBV7-9; cdr3_aa: ASSLTPAGSGANVLT
v_call: TRBV7-9; cdr3_aa: ASSSAGNTIY
v_call: TRBV6-5; cdr3_aa: ASSGRTDTQY
v_call: TRBV5-6; cdr3_aa: ASSGGQGQIGYEQY